A single sample gave rise to the 30 T cell receptor beta chains below, sequenced in a study of chemoradiotherapy in HPV16-positive cancers. Repertoires were generated with immunoSEQ multiplex PCR, while TCRdb's copy carries only in-frame clones and drops some. The sample records approximately 4,500 clones, roughly 72% being singletons. Sequencing used tumor tissue, obtained from a patient who underwent chemoradiotherapy. These receptors were obtained from a human donor with HPV-associated anogenital cancer.

The V call is TRBV6-5, the J call TRBJ2-1, with D perhaps TRBD2 (5 bases). CDR1 is MNHEY and CDR2 is SVGAGI in the germline V gene. The V end was cut by 0 bases, the J end by 7 bases, with 10 bases between. The CDR3 has 14 residues. Written as DNA, the CDR3 is TGTGCCAGCAGTTACTCGACGGGCGGGAATGAGCAGTTCTTC. It codes for CASSYSTGGNEQFF.

This chain uses TRBV27 with TRBJ2-7; 11 nucleotides align to TRBD2. The CDR3 runs to 15 residues. J was trimmed by 0 bases and V by 2 bases; bases with no gene match: 0. CDR1 is MNHEY and CDR2 is SMNVEV in the germline V gene (reference sequence). Here the CDR3 DNA reads TGTGCCAGCAGTTTAACTAGCGGGAGCTCCTACGAGCAGTACTTC. It encodes CASSLTSGSSYEQYF.

V gene TRBV27 combines with J gene TRBJ2-1; D possibly corresponds to TRBD1 (5 bases). The V gene lost 0 bases and the J gene lost 0 bases, with 6 bases spanning the gap. Germline V gene lookup returns CDR1 MNHEY and CDR2 SMNVEV (reference sequence). This CDR3 contains 15 residues. CDR3: CASSLSDNSYNEQFF. CDR3 in DNA: TGTGCCAGCAGTTTATCGGACAACTCCTACAATGAGCAGTTCTTC.

The chain recombines TRBV5-5 with TRBJ2-1; perhaps TRBD1 as D (7 bases). Trimming cost V 2 bases and J 0 bases, with 12 bases left between them. Germline loops: CDR1 SGHKS, CDR2 YYEKEE (reference sequence). The CDR3 has 16 residues. CDR3 coding DNA: TGTGCCAGCAGCTTTGGGGGGACAGCCTCCTACAATGAGCAGTTCTTC. This sequence encodes CASSFGGTASYNEQFF.

This rearrangement joins TRBV6-5 to TRBJ1-1; 7 bases are shared with TRBD1. The CDR3 loop spans 15 amino acids. The ends lost 4 bases at V and 4 bases at J; junction bases unmatched: 9. Germline V lookup: CDR1 MNHEY, CDR2 SVGAGI. The CDR3 nucleotides read TGTGCCAGCAGTTGGGGACAGCAACCAAGCACTGAAGCTTTCTTT. Encoded protein: CASSWGQQPSTEAFF.

The rearrangement uses TRBV28 and TRBJ2-7; 12 bases match TRBD1. V was pared by 5 bases and J by 6 bases, with 11 bases of the junction left unmatched. The germline CDR1 and CDR2 sequences are MDHEN and SYDVKM. The CDR3 is 16 residues long. Written as DNA, the CDR3 is TGTGCCAGCAGTCGCCGCTCCGGGACAGGGGGCACCGAGCAGTACTTC. This translates into CASSRRSGTGGTEQYF.

The chain has TRBV30 and TRBJ1-6; no clear D gene. CDR3 size: 15 residues. The germline CDR1 and CDR2 sequences are GTSNPN and SVGIG (reference sequence). With 1 base removed from V and 7 bases from J, the gap between germline ends came to 14 bases. This chain's CDR3 is CAWSGPTARNSPLHF. The CDR3 DNA follows: TGTGCCTGGAGTGGTCCGACTGCGAGGAATTCACCCCTCCACTTT.

This chain's CDR3 is CASSQALGAEAFF. Written as DNA, the CDR3 is TGTGCCAGCAGCCAGGCGCTGGGGGCTGAAGCTTTCTTT. V gene TRBV14 combines with J gene TRBJ1-1, with D tentatively TRBD1 (5 bases). Trimming pared 3 bases from V and 6 bases from J, leaving 11 bases between. The CDR3 has 13 residues. Germline V lookup: CDR1 SGHDN, CDR2 FVKESK.

The gene calls are TRBV27 and TRBJ2-5; D may be TRBD1 or TRBD2 (5 bases each). CDR1 and CDR2 from the germline V gene are MNHEY and SMNVEV (reference sequence). This CDR3 is built from 14 residues. Deletions cut 5 bases from V and 4 bases from J, with 14 bases between. CDR3 DNA sequence: TGTGCCAGCAGTGCCCGACAGAGGGTAGAGACCCAGTACTTC. Translated: CASSARQRVETQYF.

The chain uses TRBV10-1 and TRBJ2-1; D gene unclear. This CDR3 comprises 17 residues. The germline gives CDR1 WNHNN, CDR2 SYGVQD (reference sequence). Deletions cut 0 bases from V and 3 bases from J, with 15 bases between. In DNA, the CDR3 is TGCGCCAGCAGTGAGTCGGGGTGCCAGCGTGTCTACAATGAGCAGTTCTTC. Translated, it gives CASSESGCQRVYNEQFF.

Turning to this clone: Within the sample, other DNA sequences also encode this same CDR3. The chain is built from TRBV18 and TRBJ2-1; D call uncertain. Trimming shortened V by 3 bases and J by 8 bases, and 8 bases separated the two germline ends. The germline gives CDR1 KGHSH, CDR2 LQKENI. The CDR3 is 12 residues long. CDR3 region: CASSPNRDEQFF. The CDR3 DNA sequence: TGTGCCAGCTCACCGAATAGAGATGAGCAGTTCTTC.

The CDR3 is CASSTSGTAGRNIQYF. For the CDR3, the DNA is TGTGCCAGCAGTACATCCGGGACGGCGGGCCGAAACATTCAGTACTTC. The rearrangement links TRBV28 to TRBJ2-4; D possibly uses TRBD1 or TRBD2 (5 bases each). Germline V CDR1 and CDR2: MDHEN, SYDVKM. V was shortened by 5 bases and J by 6 bases, with 20 bases between the two germline ends. The CDR3 contains 16 residues.

The chain joins TRBV28 to TRBJ1-5, with D unresolved. The CDR3 has 15 amino acids. The V end lost 3 bases, the J end lost 0 bases, and 9 bases lay between the germline ends. CDR1 MDHEN and CDR2 SYDVKM come from the germline V gene. In nucleotides, the CDR3 is TGTGCCAGCAGTTTCACGGGGTATAGCAATCAGCCCCAGCATTTT. Its protein product is CASSFTGYSNQPQHF.

The rearrangement links TRBV27 to TRBJ2-1; D unresolved. The CDR3 length is 11 residues. Germline V CDR1 and CDR2: MNHEY, SMNVEV (reference sequence). Trimming cost V 2 bases and J 15 bases, with 11 bases left between them. The CDR3 is CASSLGWGLFF. DNA of the CDR3: TGTGCCAGCAGTTTAGGGTGGGGTTTGTTCTTC.

The V gene is TRBV28, the J gene TRBJ2-4; D may be TRBD2 (6 bases). CDR3 length: 15 amino acids. Germline V lookup: CDR1 MDHEN, CDR2 SYDVKM. With 2 bases removed from V and 7 bases from J, the gap between germline ends came to 15 bases. The CDR3 sequence is CASSLIPGGNNIQYF. The CDR3 coding sequence is TGTGCCAGCAGTTTAATCCCGGGCGGGAATAACATTCAGTACTTC.

The V and J genes are TRBV5-1 and TRBJ2-6, with D unclear. With 6 bases removed from V and 0 bases from J, the gap between germline ends came to 7 bases. Germline CDR1 reads SGHRS; CDR2 reads YFSETQ. This CDR3 has 14 residues. CDR3 nucleotide sequence: TGCGCCAGCACCCAATTCTCTGGGGCCAACGTCCTGACTTTC. This codes for CASTQFSGANVLTF. Supplemented by reference TRBV5-1 and TRBJ2-6, the full variable domain reads KAGVTQTPRYLIKTRGQQVTLSCSPISGHRSVSWYQQTPGQGLQFLFEYFSETQRNKGNFPGRFSGRQFSNSRSEMNVSTLELGDSALYLCASTQFSGANVLTFGAGSRLTVL.

J is TRBJ2-7 and V is TRBV5-6; D possibly uses TRBD1 or TRBD2 (5 bases each). Germline V gene sequence: CDR1 SGHDT, CDR2 YYEEEE. V lost 5 bases and J 3 bases, leaving 18 bases between the germline ends. The CDR3 covers 15 residues. The CDR3 DNA reads as TGTGCCAGCAGTTCACGGGGCAGACAGTTCTACGAGCAGTACTTC. Its translation is CASSSRGRQFYEQYF.

This clone was detected only once. V usage is TRBV11-2 and J usage is TRBJ1-1; tentative D call: TRBD1 (5 bases). This CDR3 region has 15 residues. Germline assignment: CDR1 SGHAT and CDR2 FQNNGV. Trimming removed 7 bases from V and 0 bases from J, with 15 bases in between. The CDR3 DNA reads as TGTGCCAGCACCAGCCGGGGGGGATTGAACACTGAAGCTTTCTTT. Amino acids: CASTSRGGLNTEAFF.

This clone showed up just a few times. The chain combines TRBV29-1 with TRBJ2-2; tentative D call: TRBD1 (6 bases). Germline V gene data show CDR1 as SQVTM and CDR2 as ANQGSEA. The CDR3 loop spans 12 amino acids. The V end lost 2 bases, the J end lost 6 bases, and 7 bases lay between the germline ends. In DNA form, the CDR3 reads TGCAGCGTTGAAAAGGGGGCCGGGGAGCTGTTTTTT. Translated: CSVEKGAGELFF.

This clone turned up a few times. This chain connects TRBV19 to TRBJ2-7; the D gene is possibly TRBD2 (6 bases). V shed 3 bases and J shed 7 bases, with 13 bases lying between them. This CDR3 is built from 13 residues. The germline gives CDR1 LNHDA, CDR2 SQIVND (reference sequence). CDR3 in amino acids: CASSIQVRGEQYF. The CDR3 nucleotides are TGTGCCAGTAGTATTCAGGTACGGGGGGAGCAGTACTTC.

The J gene is TRBJ2-5, the V gene TRBV5-1, with D tentatively TRBD1 or TRBD2 (5 bases each). The CDR3 loop spans 12 amino acids. Germline V gene lookup returns CDR1 SGHRS and CDR2 YFSETQ. V lost 6 bases and J lost 5, with 11 bases in between. The CDR3 loop reads CASKKGSETQYF. The CDR3 DNA reads TGCGCCAGCAAAAAGGGGAGTGAGACCCAGTACTTC.

This clone has more than one count but fewer than ten. V gene TRBV18 combines with J gene TRBJ2-7, with TRBD1 identical over 8 bases. Trimming removed 3 bases from V and 7 bases from J; junction bases left unmatched: 8. Germline CDR1 reads KGHSH; CDR2 reads LQKENI. The CDR3 totals 14 residues. The CDR3 loop reads CASSPGQGVREQYF. CDR3 DNA: TGTGCCAGCTCACCCGGACAGGGCGTTCGGGAGCAGTACTTC.

In its sample, this clone is large. The V call is TRBV11-2, the J call TRBJ2-3; D gene unclear. This CDR3 spans 12 amino acids. The V and J ends lost 4 bases and 2 bases respectively, with 4 bases between them. Germline loops: CDR1 SGHAT, CDR2 FQNNGV. The CDR3 DNA reads TGTGCCAGCAGCTCTGACACAGATACGCAGTATTTT. As protein: CASSSDTDTQYF.

The genes are TRBV28 and TRBJ2-1; a possible D gene is TRBD1 (5 bases). Germline lookup yields CDR1 MDHEN and CDR2 SYDVKM. Trimming left V 4 bases short and J 4 bases short, with 14 bases between. This CDR3 has 15 amino acids. CDR3 in DNA: TGTGCCAGCAGTTCCCTGGGGCAGGGTTACAATGAGCAGTTCTTC. Protein product: CASSSLGQGYNEQFF.

The chain couples TRBV11-2 to TRBJ2-1; either TRBD1 or TRBD2 may fit D (5 bases each). The CDR3 length is 15 residues. Germline assignment: CDR1 SGHAT and CDR2 FQNNGV. V was pared by 5 bases and J by 6 bases, with 17 bases between. CDR3 sequence reads: CASSVPGRNSNEQFF. CDR3 DNA: TGTGCCAGCAGCGTCCCGGGACGGAATTCCAATGAGCAGTTCTTC.

This clone was seen a single time. The V gene is TRBV29-1, the J gene TRBJ2-1; TRBD1 might be the D (6 bases). The V and J ends lost 1 base and 0 bases respectively, with 16 bases between them. This CDR3 spans 17 amino acids. Germline values: CDR1 SQVTM, CDR2 ANQGSEA. CDR3 nucleotide sequence: TGCAGCGTTGAAGGTGCCACCGGGACAAGCTCCTACAATGAGCAGTTCTTC. Protein product: CSVEGATGTSSYNEQFF.

This rearrangement joins TRBV14 to TRBJ2-1; D gene ambiguous. Per the germline V gene, CDR1 is SGHDN and CDR2 is FVKESK. Between the trimmed V and J ends, which lost 0 bases and 3 bases, there was a span of 3 bases. There are 13 residues in the CDR3. CDR3 nucleotide sequence: TGTGCCAGCAGCCAAGATTACTACAATGAGCAGTTCTTC. This sequence encodes CASSQDYYNEQFF.

J is TRBJ2-1 and V is TRBV19; D is possibly TRBD2 (5 bases). Deletions cut 3 bases from V and 8 bases from J, with 20 bases between. CDR3 length: 16 residues. Germline V gives CDR1 LNHDA, CDR2 SQIVND (reference sequence). The CDR3 region has the DNA TGTGCCAGTAGTATGGAGGCCGGAAGAATGAGTGATGAGCAGTTCTTC. Translating it yields CASSMEAGRMSDEQFF. Full variable domain (rest looked up from reference TRBV19 and TRBJ2-1): DGGITQSPKYLFRKEGQNVTLSCEQNLNHDAMYWYRQDPGQGLRLIYYSQIVNDFQKGDIAEGYSVSREKKESFPLTVTSAQKNPTAFYLCASSMEAGRMSDEQFFGPGTRLTVL.

The chain has TRBV7-2 and TRBJ2-3; D unresolved. This CDR3 is built from 14 residues. The V and J ends lost 2 bases and 10 bases respectively, with 16 bases between them. In germline, CDR1 is SGHTA, CDR2 FQGNSA. As DNA, the CDR3 is TGTGCCAGCAGCTTACTTAGTGGGGAAGTTCCGCAGTATTTT. Protein: CASSLLSGEVPQYF.

This clone was seen more than once but under ten times. The CDR3 sequence is CASSELDSAYNEQFF. CDR3 sequence (DNA): TGCGCCAGCAGTGAGCTCGATTCGGCATACAATGAGCAGTTCTTC. This rearrangement joins TRBV10-2 to TRBJ2-1; D uncertain. The CDR3 consists of 15 residues. Germline V lookup: CDR1 WSHSY, CDR2 SAAADI. Trimming removed 2 bases at V and 4 bases at J, with 12 bases between.